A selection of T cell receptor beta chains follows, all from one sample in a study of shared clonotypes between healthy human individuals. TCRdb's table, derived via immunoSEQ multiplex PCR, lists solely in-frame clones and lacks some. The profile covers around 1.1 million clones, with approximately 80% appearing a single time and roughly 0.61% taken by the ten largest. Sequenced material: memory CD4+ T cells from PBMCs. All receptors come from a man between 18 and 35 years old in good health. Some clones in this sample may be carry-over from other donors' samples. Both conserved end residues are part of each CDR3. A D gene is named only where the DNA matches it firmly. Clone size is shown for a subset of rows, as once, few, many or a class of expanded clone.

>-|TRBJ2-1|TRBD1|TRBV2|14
TGTGCCAGCAGGGGACAGGAATCCTACAATGAGCAGTTCTTC
CASRGQESYNEQFF
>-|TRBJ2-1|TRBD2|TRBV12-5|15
TGTGCTAGTGGTTTGGATGGCGGGAGCCACAATGAGCAGTTCTTC
CASGLDGGSHNEQFF
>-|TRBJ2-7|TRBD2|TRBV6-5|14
TGTGCCAGCAGCACCAGGACTAGCGGGAGTTGGGAATACTTC
CASSTRTSGSWEYF
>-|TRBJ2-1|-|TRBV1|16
TGCACCAGCAGCCTTCAAATAGCGGGCTCTTACAATGAGCAGTTCTTC
CTSSLQIAGSYNEQFF
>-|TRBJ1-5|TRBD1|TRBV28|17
TGTGCCAGCAGTTCCACCAGGGGGACAGCGTTCCATCAGCCCCAGCATTTT
CASSSTRGTAFHQPQHF
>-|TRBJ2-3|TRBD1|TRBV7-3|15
TGTGCCAGCAGCCAGGACAGGGGTCCCACAGATACGCAGTATTTT
CASSQDRGPTDTQYF
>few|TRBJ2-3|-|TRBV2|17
TGTGCCAGCAGTCCCCCCTTCCGGGTAGGGGGGGGGCTTACGCAGTATTTT
CASSPPFRVGGGLTQYF
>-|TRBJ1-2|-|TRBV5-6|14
TGTGCCAGCAGCTTGCTTGTTGGGGGCGATGGCTACACCTTC
CASSLLVGGDGYTF
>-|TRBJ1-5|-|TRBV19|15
TGTGCCAGTAGTATTGGGGGGCCTGGGTTTCGGCCCCAGCATTTT
CASSIGGPGFRPQHF
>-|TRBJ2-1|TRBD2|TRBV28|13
TGTGCCAGCAGCATCGGGGGGTGGGATGAGCAGTTCTTC
CASSIGGWDEQFF
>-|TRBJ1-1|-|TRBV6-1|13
TGTGCCAGCAGTGCGGTGAGTGGCACTGAAGCTTTCTTT
CASSAVSGTEAFF
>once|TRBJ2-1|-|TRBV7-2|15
TGTGCCAGCAGCTCGGATATATTCTCCTACAATGAGCAGTTCTTC
CASSSDIFSYNEQFF
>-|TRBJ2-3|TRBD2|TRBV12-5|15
TGTGCTAGTGCCCTGGGGGCGGGAGGTACAGATACGCAGTATTTT
CASALGAGGTDTQYF
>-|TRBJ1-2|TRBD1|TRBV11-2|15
TGTGCCAGCAGCTTAGACACGGACAGGAGATATGGCTACACCTTC
CASSLDTDRRYGYTF
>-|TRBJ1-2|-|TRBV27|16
TGTGCCAGCAGTTTTCGTAGGACAGCCGGGAACTATGGCTACACCTTC
CASSFRRTAGNYGYTF
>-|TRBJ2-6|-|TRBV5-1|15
TGCGCCAGCAGCTTGGACGTCTCTGGGGCCAACGTCCTGACTTTC
CASSLDVSGANVLTF
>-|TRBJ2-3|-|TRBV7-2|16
TGTGCCAGCAGCTTATTGAGCGGTCCTAGCACAGATACGCAGTATTTT
CASSLLSGPSTDTQYF
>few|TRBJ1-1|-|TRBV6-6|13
TGTGCCAGCAGTCGTGCAGAGAACACTGAAGCTTTCTTT
CASSRAENTEAFF
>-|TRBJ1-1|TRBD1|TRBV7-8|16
TGTGCCAGCAGCGCGACAGGGGGCGCGACGTACACTGAAGCTTTCTTT
CASSATGGATYTEAFF
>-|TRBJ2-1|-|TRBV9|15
TGTGCCAGCAGCTCCCATGTGGACGCGGGCGATGAGCAGTTCTTC
CASSSHVDAGDEQFF
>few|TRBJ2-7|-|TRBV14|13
TGTGCCAGCAGCCAAGCAGGGGCGATTGAGCAGTACTTC
CASSQAGAIEQYF
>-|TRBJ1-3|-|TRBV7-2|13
TGTGCCAGCAGCTTAGCGGCTGGAAACACCATATATTTT
CASSLAAGNTIYF